This T cell receptor beta chain appears in the sequencing data of a study of T cell changes during pregnancy in multiple sclerosis. Assay used: immunoSEQ multiplex PCR; TCRdb lists only in-frame clones, some missing. The sample carries about 77,000 clones, around nine tenths recorded once. The sequences come from peripheral blood, collected before pregnancy. The sequence was obtained from a female donor with multiple sclerosis, enrolled in a pregnancy study.

The CDR3 reads CASSQSRGHANTGELFF. CDR3 nucleotide sequence: TGTGCCAGCAGCCAATCTCGAGGCCACGCGAACACCGGGGAGCTGTTTTTT. This chain joins TRBV27 and TRBJ2-2; D unclear. The CDR3 loop spans 17 amino acids. Germline lookup yields CDR1 MNHEY and CDR2 SMNVEV (reference sequence). V was clipped by 6 bases and J by 0 bases, with 17 bases between them.